These 10 T cell receptor beta chains came from one sample sequenced in a study of tumor-infiltrating lymphocytes in localized non-small cell lung cancer (dated by TCRdb to 2020 to 2023). Library preparation used the immunoSEQ multiplex PCR assay. Not all clones reach the TCRdb copy of this immuneACCESS table, which keeps in-frame sequences only. Checked studies attribute under half of the gap to unresolved V genes and leave the rest unexplained. This sample is represented by 16,000 or so clones; roughly four fifths of them were singletons. The ten top clones hold roughly 4.5% of the sample. The specimen sequenced was lung tumor tissue. The receptors stem from a human donor with non-small cell lung cancer.

This clone was counted a few times. This sequence joins TRBV2 and TRBJ2-7; no firm D call. The CDR3 loop spans 12 amino acids. V gave up 4 bases and J gave up 3 bases, with 7 bases separating them. Germline lookup yields CDR1 SNHLY and CDR2 FYNNEI. The CDR3 is CASSVDGYEQYF. In DNA, the CDR3 is TGTGCCAGCAGTGTGGATGGCTACGAGCAGTACTTC.

The chain uses TRBV5-1 and TRBJ1-1; no definite D call. The germline V gene encodes CDR1 SGHRS and CDR2 YFSETQ. This CDR3 has 14 amino acids. V was trimmed by 3 bases and J by 5 bases, leaving 14 bases between them. The CDR3 region has the DNA TGCGCCAGCAGCTGGTCTGGGGATTTGACTGAAGCTTTCTTT. It codes for CASSWSGDLTEAFF.

This clone was seen a single time. The gene calls are TRBV28 and TRBJ1-2, with D possibly TRBD1 on 6 matching bases. The CDR3 extends over 14 amino acids. Looked up from germline, CDR1 is MDHEN and CDR2 is SYDVKM. V lost 6 bases, J lost 8 bases, and 19 bases lay in between. CDR3 DNA sequence: TGTGCCAGCAGCTCAACGCTACAGGGAGGCGGCTACACCTTC. This codes for CASSSTLQGGGYTF.

CDR3 sequence reads: CAWMQDSIGHYGYTF. CDR3 DNA sequence: TGTGCCTGGATGCAGGACAGTATCGGGCACTATGGCTACACCTTC. The chain links TRBV30 to TRBJ1-2; D perhaps matches TRBD1 (6 bases). V lost 4 bases, J lost 3 bases, and 18 bases lay in between. Germline lookup yields CDR1 GTSNPN and CDR2 SVGIG (reference sequence). This CDR3 comprises 15 residues.

This clone was seen more than once but under ten times. The rearrangement joins TRBV7-9 to TRBJ2-7; 8 positions agree with TRBD2. This CDR3 has 15 amino acids. Trimming at V came to 1 base and at J to 0 bases, leaving 2 bases not matched to a gene. Germline V gene lookup returns CDR1 SEHNR and CDR2 FQNEAQ (reference sequence). CDR3 nucleotide sequence: TGTGCCAGCAGCTTAGTCACTAGCGGCTCCTACGAGCAGTACTTC. It encodes CASSLVTSGSYEQYF.

V and J are TRBV4-2 and TRBJ2-1, with 10 bases that match TRBD2. Germline V gene sequence: CDR1 LGHNA, CDR2 YNFKEQ. The ends lost 4 bases at V and 8 bases at J; junction bases unmatched: 11. The length of the CDR3 is 16 residues. The CDR3 here is CASSRSGAGGGHEQFF. Written as DNA, the CDR3 is TGTGCCAGCAGCCGTTCCGGAGCGGGGGGGGGCCATGAGCAGTTCTTC.

V and J are TRBV5-6 and TRBJ1-2, with unresolved D. The CDR3 extends over 15 amino acids. The germline V and J ends were trimmed by 4 bases and 5 bases, with 18 bases remaining between them. In germline, CDR1 is SGHDT, CDR2 YYEEEE. The CDR3 loop is CASSRSSGSLYGYTF. For the CDR3, the DNA is TGTGCCAGCAGCCGTTCAAGCGGCAGCCTATATGGCTACACCTTC.

This clone showed up just a few times. V usage is TRBV19 and J usage is TRBJ1-4; 7 bases align to TRBD1. Looked up from germline, CDR1 is LNHDA and CDR2 is SQIVND (reference sequence). This CDR3 is built from 16 residues. J was trimmed by 4 bases and V by 4 bases; bases with no gene match: 9. The CDR3 DNA follows: TGTGCCAGTAGTAACCTCCCGGGACAGCATAATGAAAAACTGTTTTTT. Amino acid sequence: CASSNLPGQHNEKLFF.

The chain carries TRBV18 and TRBJ2-5, with 9 bases identical to TRBD1. The J call may be incorrect, as the DNA end agrees better with TRBJ2-7. There are 14 residues in the CDR3. Germline loops: CDR1 KGHSH, CDR2 LQKENI. The CDR3 DNA reads as TGTGCCAGCTCACCACGACAGGGGGTATACGAGCAGTACTTC. Protein sequence: CASSPRQGVYEQYF.

The DNA for the CDR3 is TGTGCCAGCAGTGAAGAATCTAGCGATTTCACAGATACGCAGTATTTT. This translates into CASSEESSDFTDTQYF. J is TRBJ2-3 and V is TRBV2; maybe TRBD2 (6 bases). V lost 1 base and J lost 2, with 13 bases in between. The length of the CDR3 is 16 residues. Germline V gene sequence: CDR1 SNHLY, CDR2 FYNNEI.